This passage covers 2 T cell receptor beta chains from one sample sequenced in a study of CD8 T cells in ankylosing spondylitis. Study-level points and caveats: A TCR beta motif of eight highly homologous variants appeared characteristic of ankylosing spondylitis blood.

Antigens for these TCRs are unknown. One entry per CDR3 protein results from TCRdb running MiXCR on the 5' RACE reads. Here the sample spans roughly 470,000 distinct CDR3 sequences, 20% to 30% being singletons. The sample consisted of blood, either unsorted or a sorted T cell fraction (not recorded which). The source of these receptors is a male donor with ankylosing spondylitis.

This sequence joins TRBV2 and TRBJ2-3, with unresolved D. V dropped 6 bases and J dropped 1 base, with 8 bases sitting between them. CDR1 and CDR2 from the germline V gene are SNHLY and FYNNEI. CDR3 size: 13 residues. For the CDR3, the DNA is TGTGCCAGCAGCTACGAGGGCACAGATACGCAGTATTTT. It translates to CASSYEGTDTQYF.

The table lists this clonotype with a few counts. V usage is TRBV7-2 and J usage is TRBJ2-1, with TRBD2 identical over 9 bases. V shed 5 bases and J 2 bases; nucleotides not matched to a gene: 4. The CDR3 runs 15 residues. Germline V gene sequence: CDR1 SGHTA, CDR2 FQGNSA. Here the CDR3 reads CASSPIAGAYNEQFF. CDR3 in DNA: TGTGCCAGCAGCCCAATAGCGGGAGCCTACAATGAGCAGTTCTTC.